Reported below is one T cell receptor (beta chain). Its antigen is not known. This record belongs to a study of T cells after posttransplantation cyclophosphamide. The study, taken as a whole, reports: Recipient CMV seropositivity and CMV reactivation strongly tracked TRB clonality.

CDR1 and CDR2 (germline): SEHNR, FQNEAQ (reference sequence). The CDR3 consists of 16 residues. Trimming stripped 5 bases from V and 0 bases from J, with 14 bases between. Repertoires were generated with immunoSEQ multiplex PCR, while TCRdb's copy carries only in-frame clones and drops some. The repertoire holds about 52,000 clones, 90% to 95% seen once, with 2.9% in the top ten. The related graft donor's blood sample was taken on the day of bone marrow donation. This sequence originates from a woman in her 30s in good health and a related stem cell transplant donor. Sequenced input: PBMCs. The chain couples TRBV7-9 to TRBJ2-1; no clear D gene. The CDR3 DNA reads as TGTGCCAGCAGCCCCCCCCGAATGAGCTCCTACAATGAGCAGTTCTTC. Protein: CASSPPRMSSYNEQFF.